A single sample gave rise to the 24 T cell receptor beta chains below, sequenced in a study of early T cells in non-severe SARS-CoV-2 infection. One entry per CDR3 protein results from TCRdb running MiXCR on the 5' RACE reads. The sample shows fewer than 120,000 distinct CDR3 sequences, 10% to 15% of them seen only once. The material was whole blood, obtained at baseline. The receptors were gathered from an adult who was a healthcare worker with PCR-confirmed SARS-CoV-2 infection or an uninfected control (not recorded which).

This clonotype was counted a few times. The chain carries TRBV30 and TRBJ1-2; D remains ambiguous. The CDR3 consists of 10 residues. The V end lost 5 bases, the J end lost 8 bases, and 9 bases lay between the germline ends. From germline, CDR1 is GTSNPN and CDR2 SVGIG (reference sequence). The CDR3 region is CAWGLRGYTF. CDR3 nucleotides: TGTGCCTGGGGCCTTAGGGGCTACACCTTC.

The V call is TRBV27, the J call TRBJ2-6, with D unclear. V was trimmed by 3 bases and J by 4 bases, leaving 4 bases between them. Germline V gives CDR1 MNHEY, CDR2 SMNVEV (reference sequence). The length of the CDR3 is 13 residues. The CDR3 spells CASSLGGANVLTF. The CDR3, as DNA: TGTGCCAGCAGTTTGGGCGGGGCCAACGTCCTGACTTTC.

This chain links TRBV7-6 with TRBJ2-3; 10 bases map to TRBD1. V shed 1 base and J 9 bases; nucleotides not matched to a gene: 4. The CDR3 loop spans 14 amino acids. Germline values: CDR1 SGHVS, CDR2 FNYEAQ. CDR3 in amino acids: CASSLGVGQGTQYF. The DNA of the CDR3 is TGTGCCAGCAGCTTAGGGGTGGGACAGGGGACGCAGTATTTT. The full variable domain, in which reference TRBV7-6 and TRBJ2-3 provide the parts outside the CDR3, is GAGVSQSPRYKVTKRGQDVALRCDPISGHVSLYWYRQALGQGPEFLTYFNYEAQQDKSGLPNDRFSAERPEGSISTLTIQRTEQRDSAMYRCASSLGVGQGTQYFGPGTRLTVL.

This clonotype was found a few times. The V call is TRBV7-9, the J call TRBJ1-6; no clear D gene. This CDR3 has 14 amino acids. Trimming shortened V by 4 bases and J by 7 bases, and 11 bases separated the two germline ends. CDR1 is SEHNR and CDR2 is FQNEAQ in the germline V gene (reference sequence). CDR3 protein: CASSWPGWNSPLHF. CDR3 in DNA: TGTGCCAGCAGCTGGCCCGGTTGGAATTCACCCCTCCACTTT.

The CDR3 region has the DNA TGTGCCAGCAGTGAAGGCAGCTACTCCTATAATTCACCCCTCCACTTT. This codes for CASSEGSYSYNSPLHF. The chain joins TRBV6-1 to TRBJ1-6; D ambiguous. CDR1 MNHNS and CDR2 SASEGT come from the germline V gene. The CDR3 runs 16 residues. V gave up 1 base and J gave up 0 bases, with 7 bases separating them.

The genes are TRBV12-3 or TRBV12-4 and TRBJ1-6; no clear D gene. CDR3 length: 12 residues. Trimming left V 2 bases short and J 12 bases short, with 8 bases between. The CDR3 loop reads CASSLSLEPLHF. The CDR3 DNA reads TGTGCCAGCAGTTTATCCTTAGAACCCCTCCACTTT.

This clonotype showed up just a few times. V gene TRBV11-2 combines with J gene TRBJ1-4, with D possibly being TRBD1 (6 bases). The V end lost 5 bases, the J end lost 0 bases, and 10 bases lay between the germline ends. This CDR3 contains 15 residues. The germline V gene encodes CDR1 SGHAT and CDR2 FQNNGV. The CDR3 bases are TGTGCCAGCAGCATCCGACAGGCAACTAATGAAAAACTGTTTTTT. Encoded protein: CASSIRQATNEKLFF.

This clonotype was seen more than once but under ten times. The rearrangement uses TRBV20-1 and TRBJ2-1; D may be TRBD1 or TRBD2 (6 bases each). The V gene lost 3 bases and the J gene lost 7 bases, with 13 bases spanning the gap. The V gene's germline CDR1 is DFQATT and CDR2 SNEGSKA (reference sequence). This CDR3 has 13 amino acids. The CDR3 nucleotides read TGCAGTGCTAGTAGGGGGGCCGGGAATGAGCAGTTCTTC. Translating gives CSASRGAGNEQFF.

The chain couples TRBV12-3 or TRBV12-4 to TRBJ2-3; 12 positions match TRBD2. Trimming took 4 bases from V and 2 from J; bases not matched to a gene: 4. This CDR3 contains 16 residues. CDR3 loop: CASSSLAGGFTDTQYF. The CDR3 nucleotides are TGTGCCAGCAGTTCCCTAGCGGGAGGGTTCACAGATACGCAGTATTTT.

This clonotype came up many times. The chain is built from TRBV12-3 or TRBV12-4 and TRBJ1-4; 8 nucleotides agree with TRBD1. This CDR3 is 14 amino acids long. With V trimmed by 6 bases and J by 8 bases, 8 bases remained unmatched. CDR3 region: CASSPTGVREKLFF. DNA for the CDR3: TGTGCCAGCAGCCCGACAGGGGTCCGGGAAAAACTGTTTTTT.

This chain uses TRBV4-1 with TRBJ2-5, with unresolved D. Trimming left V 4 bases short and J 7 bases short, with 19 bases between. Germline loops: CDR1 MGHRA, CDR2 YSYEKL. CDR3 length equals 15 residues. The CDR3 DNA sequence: TGCGCCAGCAGCCCCCCGCTGTTATCCGACCGGACCCAGTACTTC. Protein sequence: CASSPPLLSDRTQYF.

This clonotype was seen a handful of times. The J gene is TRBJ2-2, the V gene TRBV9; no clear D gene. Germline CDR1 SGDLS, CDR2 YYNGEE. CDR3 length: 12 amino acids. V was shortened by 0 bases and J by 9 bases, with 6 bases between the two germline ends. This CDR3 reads CASSVAGRELFF. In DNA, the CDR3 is TGTGCCAGCAGCGTAGCGGGCAGGGAGCTGTTTTTT.

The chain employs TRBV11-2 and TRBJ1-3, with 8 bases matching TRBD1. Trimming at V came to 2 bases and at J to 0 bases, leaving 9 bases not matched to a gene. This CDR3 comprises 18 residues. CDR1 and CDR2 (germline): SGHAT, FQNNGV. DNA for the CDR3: TGTGCCAGCAGCTTAACCCCAAGGACAGGGCGCTCTGGAAACACCATATATTTT. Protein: CASSLTPRTGRSGNTIYF.

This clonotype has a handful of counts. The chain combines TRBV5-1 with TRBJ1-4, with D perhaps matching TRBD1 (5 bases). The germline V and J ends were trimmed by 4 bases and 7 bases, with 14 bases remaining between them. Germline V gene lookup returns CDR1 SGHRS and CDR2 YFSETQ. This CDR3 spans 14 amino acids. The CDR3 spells CASSQGATREKLFF. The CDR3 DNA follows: TGCGCCAGCAGCCAGGGAGCAACCCGTGAAAAACTGTTTTTT. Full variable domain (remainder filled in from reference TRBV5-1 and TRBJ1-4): KAGVTQTPRYLIKTRGQQVTLSCSPISGHRSVSWYQQTPGQGLQFLFEYFSETQRNKGNFPGRFSGRQFSNSRSEMNVSTLELGDSALYLCASSQGATREKLFFGSGTQLSVL.

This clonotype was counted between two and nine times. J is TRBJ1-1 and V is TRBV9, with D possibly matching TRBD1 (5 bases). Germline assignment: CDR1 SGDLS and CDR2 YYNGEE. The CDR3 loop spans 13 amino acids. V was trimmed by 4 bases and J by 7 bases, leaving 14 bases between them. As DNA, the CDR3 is TGTGCCAGCAGCTCACCCGCGGGGGGTGAAGCTTTCTTT. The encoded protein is CASSSPAGGEAFF.

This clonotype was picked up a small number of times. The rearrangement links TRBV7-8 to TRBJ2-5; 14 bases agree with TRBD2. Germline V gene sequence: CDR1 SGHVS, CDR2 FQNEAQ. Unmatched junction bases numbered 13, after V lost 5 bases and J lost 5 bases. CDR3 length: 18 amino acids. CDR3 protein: CASSPAGLAGGKGETQYF. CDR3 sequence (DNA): TGTGCCAGCAGCCCCGCCGGACTAGCGGGAGGCAAGGGGGAGACCCAGTACTTC.

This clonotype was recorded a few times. The CDR3 sequence is CASSPPGTGRLNTEAFF. For the CDR3, the DNA is TGTGCCAGCTCACCACCTGGGACAGGGCGCTTGAACACTGAAGCTTTCTTT. The chain uses TRBV18 and TRBJ1-1; 9 nucleotides match TRBD1. V shed 0 bases, J shed 0 bases, and the junction held 5 bases outside the gene matches. The CDR3 is 17 residues long. Germline CDR1 is KGHSH and CDR2 is LQKENI.

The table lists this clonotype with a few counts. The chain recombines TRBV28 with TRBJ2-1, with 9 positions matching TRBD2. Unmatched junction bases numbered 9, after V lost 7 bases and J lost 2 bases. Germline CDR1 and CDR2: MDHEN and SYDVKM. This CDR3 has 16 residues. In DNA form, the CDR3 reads TGTGCCAGCATGACGAAGCGGGAGGATACCTACAATGAGCAGTTCTTC. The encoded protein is CASMTKREDTYNEQFF. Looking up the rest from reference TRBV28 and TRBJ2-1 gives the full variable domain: DVKVTQSSRYLVKRTGEKVFLECVQDMDHENMFWYRQDPGLGLRLIYFSYDVKMKEKGDIPEGYSVSREKKERFSLILESASTNQTSMYLCASMTKREDTYNEQFFGPGTRLTVL.

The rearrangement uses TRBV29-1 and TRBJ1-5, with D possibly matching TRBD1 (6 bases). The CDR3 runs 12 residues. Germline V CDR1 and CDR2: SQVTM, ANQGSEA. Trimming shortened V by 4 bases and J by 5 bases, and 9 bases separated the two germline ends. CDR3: CSVAQGDQPQHF. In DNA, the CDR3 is TGCAGCGTTGCACAGGGAGATCAGCCCCAGCATTTT.

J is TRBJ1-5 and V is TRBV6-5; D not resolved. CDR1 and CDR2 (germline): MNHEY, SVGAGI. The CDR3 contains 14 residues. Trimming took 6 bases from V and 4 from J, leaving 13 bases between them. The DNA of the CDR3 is TGTGCCAGCAGCTTTGATCGGGTTAATCAGCCCCAGCATTTT. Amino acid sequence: CASSFDRVNQPQHF.

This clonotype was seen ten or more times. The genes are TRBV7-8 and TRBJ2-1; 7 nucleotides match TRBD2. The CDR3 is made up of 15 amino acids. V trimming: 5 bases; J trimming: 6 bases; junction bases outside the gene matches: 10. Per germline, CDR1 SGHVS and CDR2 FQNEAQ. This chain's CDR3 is CASSELAGAGNEQFF. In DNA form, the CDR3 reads TGTGCCAGCAGCGAGTTGGCGGGAGCCGGCAATGAGCAGTTCTTC.

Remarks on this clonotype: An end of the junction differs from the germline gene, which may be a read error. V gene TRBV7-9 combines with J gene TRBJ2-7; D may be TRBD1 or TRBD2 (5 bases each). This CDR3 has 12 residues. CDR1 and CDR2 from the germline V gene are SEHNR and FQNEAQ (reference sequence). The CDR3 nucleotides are TGTGCCAGCAGCGCCGGGACCGCCATTCAGAACTTC. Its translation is CASSAGTAIQNF.

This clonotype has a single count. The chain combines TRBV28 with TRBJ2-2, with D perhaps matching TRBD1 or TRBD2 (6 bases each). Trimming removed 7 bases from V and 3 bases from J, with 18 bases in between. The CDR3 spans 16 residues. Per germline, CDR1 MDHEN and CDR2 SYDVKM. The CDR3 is CASTKGGGYDTGELFF. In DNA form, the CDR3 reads TGTGCCAGCACCAAAGGAGGGGGATACGACACCGGGGAGCTGTTTTTT.

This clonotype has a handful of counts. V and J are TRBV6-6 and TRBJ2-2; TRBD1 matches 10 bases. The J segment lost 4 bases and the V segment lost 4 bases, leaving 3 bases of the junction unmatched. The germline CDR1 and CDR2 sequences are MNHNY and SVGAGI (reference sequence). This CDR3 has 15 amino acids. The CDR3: CASSSGTGVTGELFF. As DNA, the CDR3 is TGTGCCAGCAGTTCGGGGACAGGGGTCACCGGGGAGCTGTTTTTT.